The clone carrying this T cell receptor beta chain turned up a few times. The target antigen is unknown. It was via CD45RO/CCR7/CD25/CD127/CD95/CD27 that CD4+ naive, central memory, regulatory and stem cell-like memory cells were sorted. cDNA synthesis used the whole RNA isolate, giving expressed TCRB sequences. Generated by immunoSEQ multiplex PCR, the TCRdb table keeps only in-frame clones and is missing some. Here the sample spans some 70,000 clones, more than 45% being singletons. The trim removed 6 bases at V and 7 bases at J, leaving 15 bases unmatched. The CDR3 is 16 amino acids. The germline V gene has CDR1 SEHNR and CDR2 FQNEAQ (reference sequence). This sample was taken from a study of beta chain features in type 1 diabetes. Whole-study results and caveats: Shortening of TCRB CDR3s, moderate but significant, appeared in all four CD4+ subsets of Type 1 diabetes patients.

The chain employs TRBV7-9 and TRBJ1-2; 9 bases agree with TRBD1. The receptor comes from a man younger than 40 with type 1 diabetes. The sequenced material came from central memory CD4+ T cells from blood. The CDR3 reads CASRSDKQGAMGGYTF. CDR3 coding DNA: TGTGCCAGCAGATCAGACAAACAGGGGGCGATGGGTGGCTACACCTTC.